This TCR beta chain originates from a study of T cell clonotyping in hematopoietic cell transplantation. The time point is: recipient sample about 28 days before transplant, after cytoreduction. Blood collection times were about day -28 and days 30, 100, 180 posttransplant. Comment on this clone: Its antigen is undetermined.

Generated by immunoSEQ multiplex PCR, the TCRdb table keeps only in-frame clones and is missing some. The data contain 45,000 to 60,000 clones, about nine tenths of them singletons. The CDR3 is made up of 12 amino acids. Germline assignment: CDR1 ENHRY and CDR2 SYGVKD. V lost 8 bases to trimming and J lost 0 bases, with 7 bases between them. Study-wide points: Recipient TCR diversity dropped after transplant; expanded clonotypes rose from day 30 to 180.

The sequenced sample was peripheral blood mononuclear cells, obtained before stem cell transplant. The chain employs TRBV10-3 and TRBJ1-2; perhaps TRBD1 as D (5 bases). The source is a man in his 60s with biphenotypic leukemia. Some clones in this sample may be carry-over from other donors' samples. The CDR3 here is CAILDTNYGYTF. The CDR3 DNA reads as TGTGCCATCCTGGACACTAACTATGGCTACACCTTC.